The T cell receptor beta chain under discussion was sequenced for a study of cytomegalovirus exposure and HLA in healthy donors. Primers included in the PCR were 60 Vbeta and 13 Jbeta primers. Authors' data handling: Later, 65 million to 90 million unique TCR beta chains were counted in an analysis, and some 9.9 million of them were shared. Data came from immunoSEQ multiplex PCR; TCRdb stores just in-frame clones and leaves some out. V and J calls and clone size come straight from that table; D and trimming were deduced from the DNA. The table shows nearly 95,000 clones, with 60% to 70% occurring only once. CDR3 size: 16 residues. V lost 6 bases, J lost 0 bases, and 15 bases lay in between. Germline loops: CDR1 KGHSH, CDR2 LQKENI.

The chain joins TRBV18 to TRBJ1-3; D call uncertain. The receptor comes from a woman aged 30 to 39 in good health and CMV-seronegative. Specimen: PBMCs. CDR3 nucleotide sequence: TGTGCCAGCTCCCCGGAGTTGGGTCTCTCTGGAAACACCATATATTTT. It is translated as CASSPELGLSGNTIYF.